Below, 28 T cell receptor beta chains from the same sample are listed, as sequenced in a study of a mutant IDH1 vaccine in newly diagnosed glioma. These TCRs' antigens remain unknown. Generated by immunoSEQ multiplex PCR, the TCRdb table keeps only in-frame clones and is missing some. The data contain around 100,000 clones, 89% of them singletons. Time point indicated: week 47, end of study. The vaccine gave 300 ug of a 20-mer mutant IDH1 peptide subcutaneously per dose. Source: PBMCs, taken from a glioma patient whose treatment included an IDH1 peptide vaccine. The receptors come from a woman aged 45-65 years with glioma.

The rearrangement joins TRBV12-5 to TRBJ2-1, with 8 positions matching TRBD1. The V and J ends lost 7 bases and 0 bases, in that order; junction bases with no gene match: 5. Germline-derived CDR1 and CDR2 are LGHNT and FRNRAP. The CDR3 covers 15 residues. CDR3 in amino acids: CASEGQGFSYNEQFF. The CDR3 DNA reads TGTGCTAGTGAAGGACAGGGCTTCTCCTACAATGAGCAGTTCTTC. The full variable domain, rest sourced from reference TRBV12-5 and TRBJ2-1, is DARVTQTPRHKVTEMGQEVTMRCQPILGHNTVFWYRQTMMQGLELLAYFRNRAPLDDSGMPKDRFSAEMPDATLATLKIQPSEPRDSAVYFCASEGQGFSYNEQFFGPGTRLTVL.

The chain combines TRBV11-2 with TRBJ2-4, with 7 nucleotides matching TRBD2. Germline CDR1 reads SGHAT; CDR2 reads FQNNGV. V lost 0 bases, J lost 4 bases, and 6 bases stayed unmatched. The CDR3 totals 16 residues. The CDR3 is CASSLEASGLKNIQYF. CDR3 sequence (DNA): TGTGCCAGCAGCTTAGAGGCTAGCGGCCTTAAAAACATTCAGTACTTC.

The CDR3 sequence is CASSRQGPYEQYF. The CDR3, as DNA: TGTGCCAGCAGTCGACAGGGGCCCTACGAGCAGTACTTC. This rearrangement joins TRBV25-1 to TRBJ2-7; 8 bases are shared with TRBD1. This CDR3 is built from 13 residues. The J segment lost 2 bases and the V segment lost 5 bases, leaving 2 bases of the junction unmatched. CDR1 and CDR2 from the germline V gene are MGHDK and SYGVNS.

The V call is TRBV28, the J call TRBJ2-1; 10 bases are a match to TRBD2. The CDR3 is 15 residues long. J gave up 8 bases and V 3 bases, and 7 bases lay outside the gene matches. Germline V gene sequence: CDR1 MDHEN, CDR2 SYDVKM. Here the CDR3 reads CASSFVSGRADEQFF. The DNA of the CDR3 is TGTGCCAGCAGTTTCGTGAGCGGGAGGGCAGATGAGCAGTTCTTC.

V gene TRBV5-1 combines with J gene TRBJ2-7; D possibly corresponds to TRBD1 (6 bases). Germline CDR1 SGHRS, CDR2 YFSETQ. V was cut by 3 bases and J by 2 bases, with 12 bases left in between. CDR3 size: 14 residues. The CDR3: CASSSRGSAYEQYF. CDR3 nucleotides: TGCGCCAGCAGCTCGAGGGGGTCCGCCTACGAGCAGTACTTC.

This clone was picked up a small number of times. In DNA, the CDR3 is TGTGCCAGCAGTGACGGAGACAGGGGCTACAATGAGCAGTTCTTC. Translation gives CASSDGDRGYNEQFF. The V gene is TRBV6-4, the J gene TRBJ2-1; TRBD1 matches 8 bases. Germline-derived CDR1 and CDR2 are MRHNA and SNTAGT. Germline trimming cut 2 bases from V and 3 bases from J; bases unmatched to any gene: 3. The CDR3 runs 15 residues.

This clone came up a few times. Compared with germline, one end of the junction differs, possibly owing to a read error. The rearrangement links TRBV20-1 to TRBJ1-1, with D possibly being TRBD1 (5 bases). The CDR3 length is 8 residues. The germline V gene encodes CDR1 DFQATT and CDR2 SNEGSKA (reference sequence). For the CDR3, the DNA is TGCAGTGCTGGGGCCCCGGTCTTT. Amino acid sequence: CSAGAPVF.

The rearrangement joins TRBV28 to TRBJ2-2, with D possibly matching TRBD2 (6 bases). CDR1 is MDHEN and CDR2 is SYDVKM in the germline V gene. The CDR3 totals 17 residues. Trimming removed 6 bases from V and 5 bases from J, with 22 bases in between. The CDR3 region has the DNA TGTGCCAGCAGCAAACTAATCCGGGACTTAAGAACCGGGGAGCTGTTTTTT. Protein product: CASSKLIRDLRTGELFF.

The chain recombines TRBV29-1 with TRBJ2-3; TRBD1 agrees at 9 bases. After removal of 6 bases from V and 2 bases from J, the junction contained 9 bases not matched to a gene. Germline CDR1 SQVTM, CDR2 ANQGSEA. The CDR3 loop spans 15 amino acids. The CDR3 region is CSVGQGRALTDTQYF. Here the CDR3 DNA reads TGCAGCGTAGGACAGGGGAGGGCCCTCACAGATACGCAGTATTTT.

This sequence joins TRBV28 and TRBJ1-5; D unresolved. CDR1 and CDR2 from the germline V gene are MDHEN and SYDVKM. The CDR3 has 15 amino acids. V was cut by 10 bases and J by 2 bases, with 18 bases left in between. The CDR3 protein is CATHWGGLGNQPQHF. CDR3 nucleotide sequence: TGTGCCACCCATTGGGGAGGACTGGGCAATCAGCCCCAGCATTTT.

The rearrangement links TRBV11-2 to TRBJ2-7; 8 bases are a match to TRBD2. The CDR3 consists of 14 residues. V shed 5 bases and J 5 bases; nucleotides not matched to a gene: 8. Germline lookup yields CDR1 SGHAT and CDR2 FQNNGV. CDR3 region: CASSLSGRTDEQYF. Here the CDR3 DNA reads TGTGCCAGCAGCCTGAGCGGGAGAACCGACGAGCAGTACTTC.

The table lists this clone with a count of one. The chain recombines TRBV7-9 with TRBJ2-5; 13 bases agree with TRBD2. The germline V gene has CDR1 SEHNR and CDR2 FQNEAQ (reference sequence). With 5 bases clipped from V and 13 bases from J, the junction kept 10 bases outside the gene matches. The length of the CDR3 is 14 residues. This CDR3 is CASSPGLAGAETYF. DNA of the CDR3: TGTGCCAGCAGCCCAGGACTAGCGGGAGCCGAAACGTACTTC. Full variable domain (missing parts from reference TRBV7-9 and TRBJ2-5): DTGVSQNPRHKITKRGQNVTFRCDPISEHNRLYWYRQTLGQGPEFLTYFQNEAQLEKSRLLSDRFSAERPKGSFSTLEIQRTEQGDSAMYLCASSPGLAGAETYFGPGTRLLVL.

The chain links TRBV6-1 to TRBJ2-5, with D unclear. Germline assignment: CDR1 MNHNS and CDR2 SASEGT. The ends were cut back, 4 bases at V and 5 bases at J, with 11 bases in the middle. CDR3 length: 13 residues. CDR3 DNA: TGTGCCAGCAGTGTTAGCTGGCAGGAGACCCAGTACTTC. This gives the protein CASSVSWQETQYF.

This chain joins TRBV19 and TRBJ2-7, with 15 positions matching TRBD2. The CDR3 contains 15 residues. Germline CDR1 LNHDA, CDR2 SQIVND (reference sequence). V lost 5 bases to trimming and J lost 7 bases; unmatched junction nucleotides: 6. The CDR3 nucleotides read TGTGCCAGTAGTTCCGGGACTAGCGGGAGGAAAGAGCAGTACTTC. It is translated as CASSSGTSGRKEQYF.

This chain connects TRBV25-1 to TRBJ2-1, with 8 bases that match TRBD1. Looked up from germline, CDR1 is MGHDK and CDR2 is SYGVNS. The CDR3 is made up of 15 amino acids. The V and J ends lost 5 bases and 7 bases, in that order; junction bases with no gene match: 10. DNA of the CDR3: TGTGCCAGCAGTCCCCCCGGACAGGGTGGGAATGAGCAGTTCTTC. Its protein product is CASSPPGQGGNEQFF.

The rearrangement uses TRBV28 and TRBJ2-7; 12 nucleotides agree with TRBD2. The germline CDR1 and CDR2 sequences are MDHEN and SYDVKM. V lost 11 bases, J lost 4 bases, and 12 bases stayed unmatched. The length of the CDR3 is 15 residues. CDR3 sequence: CAAQAGLAGTYEQYF. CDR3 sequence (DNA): TGTGCCGCCCAGGCCGGACTAGCGGGAACGTACGAGCAGTACTTC.

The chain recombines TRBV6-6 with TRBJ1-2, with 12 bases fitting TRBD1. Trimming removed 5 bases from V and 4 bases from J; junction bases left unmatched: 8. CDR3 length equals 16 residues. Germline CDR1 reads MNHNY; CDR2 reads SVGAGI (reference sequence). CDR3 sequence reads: CASSTGTGGHRYGYTF. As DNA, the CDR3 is TGTGCCAGCAGTACTGGGACAGGGGGCCACCGCTATGGCTACACCTTC.

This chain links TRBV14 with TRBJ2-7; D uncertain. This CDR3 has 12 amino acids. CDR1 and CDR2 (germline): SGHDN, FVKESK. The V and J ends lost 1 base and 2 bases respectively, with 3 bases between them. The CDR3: CASSQVAYEQYF. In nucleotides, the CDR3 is TGTGCCAGCAGCCAAGTCGCCTACGAGCAGTACTTC.

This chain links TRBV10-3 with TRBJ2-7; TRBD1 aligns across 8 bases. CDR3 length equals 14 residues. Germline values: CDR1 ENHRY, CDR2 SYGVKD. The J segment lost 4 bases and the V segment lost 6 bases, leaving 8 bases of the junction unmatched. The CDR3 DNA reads TGTGCCATCAGACCCCCAGGGGGCAGGTACGAGCAGTACTTC. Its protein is CAIRPPGGRYEQYF.

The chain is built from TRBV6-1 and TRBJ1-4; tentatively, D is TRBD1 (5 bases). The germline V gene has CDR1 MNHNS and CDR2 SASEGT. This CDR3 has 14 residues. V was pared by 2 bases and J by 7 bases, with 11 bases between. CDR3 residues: CASSERGAGEKLFF. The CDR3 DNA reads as TGTGCCAGCAGTGAAAGAGGGGCGGGTGAAAAACTGTTTTTT.

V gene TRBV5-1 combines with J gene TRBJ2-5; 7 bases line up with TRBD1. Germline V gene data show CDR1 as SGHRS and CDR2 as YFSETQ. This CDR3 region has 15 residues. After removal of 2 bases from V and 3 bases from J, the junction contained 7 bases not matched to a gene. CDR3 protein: CASSLYQGVKETQYF. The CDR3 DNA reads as TGCGCCAGCAGCTTATACCAGGGGGTGAAAGAGACCCAGTACTTC.

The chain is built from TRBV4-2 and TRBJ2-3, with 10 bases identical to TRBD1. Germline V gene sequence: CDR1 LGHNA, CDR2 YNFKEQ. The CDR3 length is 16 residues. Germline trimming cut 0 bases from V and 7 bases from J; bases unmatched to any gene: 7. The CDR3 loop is CASSQDPDRGRNTQYF. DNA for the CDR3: TGTGCCAGCAGCCAAGATCCAGACAGGGGGCGAAATACGCAGTATTTT.

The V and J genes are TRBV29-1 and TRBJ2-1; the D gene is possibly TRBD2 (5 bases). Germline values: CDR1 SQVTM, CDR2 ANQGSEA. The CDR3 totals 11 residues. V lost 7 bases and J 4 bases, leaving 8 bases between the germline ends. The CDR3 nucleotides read TGCAGCGCTGGGGAGTACAATGAGCAGTTCTTC. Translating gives CSAGEYNEQFF.

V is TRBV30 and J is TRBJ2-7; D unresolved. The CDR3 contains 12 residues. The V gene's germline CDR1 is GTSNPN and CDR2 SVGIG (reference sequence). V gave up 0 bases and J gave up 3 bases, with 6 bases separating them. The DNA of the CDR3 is TGTGCCTGGAGTGTAGGCAGCTACGAGCAGTACTTC. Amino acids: CAWSVGSYEQYF.

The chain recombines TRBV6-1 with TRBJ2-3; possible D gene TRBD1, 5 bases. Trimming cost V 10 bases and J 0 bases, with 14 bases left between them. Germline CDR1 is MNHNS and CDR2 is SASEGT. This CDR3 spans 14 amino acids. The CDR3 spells CATVSGLSTDTQYF. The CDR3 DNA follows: TGTGCCACCGTTTCAGGGTTGAGCACAGATACGCAGTATTTT.

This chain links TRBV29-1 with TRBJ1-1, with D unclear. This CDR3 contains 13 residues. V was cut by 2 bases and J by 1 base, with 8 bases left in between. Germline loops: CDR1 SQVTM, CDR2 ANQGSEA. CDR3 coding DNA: TGCAGCGTTGAAAGGCCGTCGAACACTGAAGCTTTCTTT. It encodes CSVERPSNTEAFF.

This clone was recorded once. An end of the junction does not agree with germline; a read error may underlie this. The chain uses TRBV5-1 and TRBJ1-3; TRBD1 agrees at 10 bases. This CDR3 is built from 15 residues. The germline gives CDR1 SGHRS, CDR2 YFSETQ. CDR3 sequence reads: CASSPDGQGGKTIYF. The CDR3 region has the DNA TGCGCCAGCAGCCCCGATGGACAGGGGGGAAAGACCATATATTTT.

The DNA for the CDR3 is TGTGCCAGCAGCGTAGCTTCGTTCACCACTGAAGCTTTCTTT. Protein: CASSVASFTTEAFF. The chain carries TRBV9 and TRBJ1-1, with D unclear. Germline V gene sequence: CDR1 SGDLS, CDR2 YYNGEE. V was clipped by 0 bases and J by 4 bases, with 10 bases between them. The CDR3 spans 14 residues.